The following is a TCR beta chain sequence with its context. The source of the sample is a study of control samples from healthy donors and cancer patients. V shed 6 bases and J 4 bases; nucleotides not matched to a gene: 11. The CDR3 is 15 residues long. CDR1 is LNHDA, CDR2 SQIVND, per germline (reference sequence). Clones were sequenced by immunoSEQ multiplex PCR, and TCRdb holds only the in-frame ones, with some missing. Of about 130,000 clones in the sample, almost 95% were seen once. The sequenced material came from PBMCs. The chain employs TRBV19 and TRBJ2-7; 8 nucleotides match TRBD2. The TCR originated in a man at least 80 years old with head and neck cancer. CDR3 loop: CASREAGTSSYEQYF. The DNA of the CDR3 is TGTGCCAGTAGGGAAGCCGGGACTAGTTCGTACGAGCAGTACTTC.